This T cell receptor beta chain was captured by sequencing in a study of cytomegalovirus exposure and HLA in healthy donors. Broader study findings: Accounts indicate the classifier identified cytomegalovirus status with strong specificity and sensitivity.

As concerns this clone: What it binds is unknown.

The germline CDR1 and CDR2 sequences are SGDLS and YYNGEE. CDR3 length: 15 amino acids. Deletions cut 2 bases from V and 8 bases from J, with 16 bases between. Repertoires were generated with immunoSEQ multiplex PCR, while TCRdb's copy carries only in-frame clones and drops some. The table records 150,000 to 200,000 clones, about four fifths of them present only once. The rearrangement uses TRBV9 and TRBJ1-4; D is undetermined. This TCR was recovered from a man aged 25 to 40 in good health and CMV-seropositive. Sequencing was performed on PBMCs. The CDR3 nucleotides read TGTGCCAGCAGCGTCGGGGTACGGGAGGTCGAAAAACTGTTTTTT. This translates into CASSVGVREVEKLFF.